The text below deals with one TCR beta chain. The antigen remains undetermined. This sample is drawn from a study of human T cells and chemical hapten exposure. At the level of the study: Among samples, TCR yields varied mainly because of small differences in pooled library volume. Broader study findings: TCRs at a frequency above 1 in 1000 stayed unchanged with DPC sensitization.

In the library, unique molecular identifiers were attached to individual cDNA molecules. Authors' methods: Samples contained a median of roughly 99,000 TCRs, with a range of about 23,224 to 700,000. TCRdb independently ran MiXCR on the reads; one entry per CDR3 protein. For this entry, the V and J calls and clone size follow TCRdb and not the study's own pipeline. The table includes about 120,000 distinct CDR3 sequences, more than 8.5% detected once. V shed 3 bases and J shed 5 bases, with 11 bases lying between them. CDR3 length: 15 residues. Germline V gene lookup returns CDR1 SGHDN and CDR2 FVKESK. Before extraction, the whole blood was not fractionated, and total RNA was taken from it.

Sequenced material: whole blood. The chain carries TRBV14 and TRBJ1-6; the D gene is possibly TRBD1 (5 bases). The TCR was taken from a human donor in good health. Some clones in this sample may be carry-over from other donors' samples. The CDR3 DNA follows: TGTGCCAGCAGCCATCGGGGGGGGGATAATTCACCCCTCCACTTT. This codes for CASSHRGGDNSPLHF.